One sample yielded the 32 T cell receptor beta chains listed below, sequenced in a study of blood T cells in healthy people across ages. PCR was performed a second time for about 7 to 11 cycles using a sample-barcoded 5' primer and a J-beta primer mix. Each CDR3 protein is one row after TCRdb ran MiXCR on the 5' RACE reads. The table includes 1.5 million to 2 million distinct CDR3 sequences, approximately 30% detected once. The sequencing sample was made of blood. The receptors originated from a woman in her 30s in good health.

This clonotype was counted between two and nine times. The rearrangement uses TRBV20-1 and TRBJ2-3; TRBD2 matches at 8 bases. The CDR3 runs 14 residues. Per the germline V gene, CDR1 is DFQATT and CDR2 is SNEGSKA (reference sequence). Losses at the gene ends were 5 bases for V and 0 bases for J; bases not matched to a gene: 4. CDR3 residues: CSALLADSTDTQYF. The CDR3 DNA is TGCAGTGCTCTACTAGCGGATAGCACAGATACGCAGTATTTT.

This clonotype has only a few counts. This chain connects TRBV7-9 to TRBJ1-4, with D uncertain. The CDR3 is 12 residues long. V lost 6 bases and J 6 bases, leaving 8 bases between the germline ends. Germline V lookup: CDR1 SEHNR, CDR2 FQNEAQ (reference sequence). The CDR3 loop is CASRHGDEKLFF. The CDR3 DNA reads TGTGCCAGCAGACACGGGGATGAAAAACTGTTTTTT.

CDR3 in DNA: TGTGCCAGCAGCAAATTGACAGGGTTGGTGGATGGCTACACCTTC. This translates into CASSKLTGLVDGYTF. This sequence joins TRBV7-9 and TRBJ1-2; 7 positions match TRBD1. Germline V gives CDR1 SEHNR, CDR2 FQNEAQ (reference sequence). The CDR3 has 15 amino acids. J gave up 6 bases and V 5 bases, and 12 bases lay outside the gene matches.

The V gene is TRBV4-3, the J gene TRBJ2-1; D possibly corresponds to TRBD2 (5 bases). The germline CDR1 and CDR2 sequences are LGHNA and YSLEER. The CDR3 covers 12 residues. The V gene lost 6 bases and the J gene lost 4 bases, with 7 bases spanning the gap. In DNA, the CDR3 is TGCGCCAGCAGTATAGCGTACAATGAGCAGTTCTTC. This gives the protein CASSIAYNEQFF.

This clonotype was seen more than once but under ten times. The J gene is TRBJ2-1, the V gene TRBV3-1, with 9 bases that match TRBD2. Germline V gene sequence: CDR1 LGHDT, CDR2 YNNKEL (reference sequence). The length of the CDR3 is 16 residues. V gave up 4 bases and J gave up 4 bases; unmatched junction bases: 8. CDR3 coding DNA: TGTGCCAGCAGCCGTCCTGGCGGGGGGGGATACAATGAGCAGTTCTTC. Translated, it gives CASSRPGGGGYNEQFF.

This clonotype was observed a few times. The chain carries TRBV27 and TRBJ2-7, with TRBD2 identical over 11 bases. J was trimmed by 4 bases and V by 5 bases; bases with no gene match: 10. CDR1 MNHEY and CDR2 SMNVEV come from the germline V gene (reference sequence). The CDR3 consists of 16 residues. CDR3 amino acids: CASSLSGPSGGYEQYF. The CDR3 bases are TGTGCCAGCAGTCTGTCCGGCCCTAGCGGGGGGTACGAGCAGTACTTC.

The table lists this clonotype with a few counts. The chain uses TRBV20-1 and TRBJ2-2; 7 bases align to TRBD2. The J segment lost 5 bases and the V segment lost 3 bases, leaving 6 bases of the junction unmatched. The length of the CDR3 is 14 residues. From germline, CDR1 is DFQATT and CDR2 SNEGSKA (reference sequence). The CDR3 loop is CSASNIGRTGELFF. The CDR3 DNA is TGCAGTGCTAGTAATATCGGGAGGACCGGGGAGCTGTTTTTT.

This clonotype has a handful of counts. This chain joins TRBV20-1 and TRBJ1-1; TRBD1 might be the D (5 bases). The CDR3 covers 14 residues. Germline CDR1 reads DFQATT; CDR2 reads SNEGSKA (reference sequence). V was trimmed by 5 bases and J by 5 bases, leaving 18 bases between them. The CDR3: CSAPITRGGTEAFF. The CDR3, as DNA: TGCAGTGCTCCCATTACACGGGGGGGAACTGAAGCTTTCTTT.

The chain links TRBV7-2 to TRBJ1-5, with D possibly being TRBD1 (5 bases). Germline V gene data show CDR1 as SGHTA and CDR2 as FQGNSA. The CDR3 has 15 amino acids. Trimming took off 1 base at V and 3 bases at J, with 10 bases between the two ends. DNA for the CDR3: TGTGCCAGCAGCTTAGAAGCGGGGACCAATCAGCCCCAGCATTTT. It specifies CASSLEAGTNQPQHF.

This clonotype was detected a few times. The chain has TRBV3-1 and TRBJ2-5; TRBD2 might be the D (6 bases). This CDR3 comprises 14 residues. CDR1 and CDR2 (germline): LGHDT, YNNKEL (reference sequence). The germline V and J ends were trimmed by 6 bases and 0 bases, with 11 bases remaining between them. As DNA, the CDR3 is TGTGCCAGCAGGTTGCGCGGGAACCAAGAGACCCAGTACTTC. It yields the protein CASRLRGNQETQYF.

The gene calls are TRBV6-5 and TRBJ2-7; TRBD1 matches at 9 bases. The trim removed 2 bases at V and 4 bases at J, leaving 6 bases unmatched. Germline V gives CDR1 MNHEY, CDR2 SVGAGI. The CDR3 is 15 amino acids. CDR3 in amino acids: CASSYSRGQGYEQYF. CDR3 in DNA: TGTGCCAGCAGTTACAGCAGGGGACAGGGATACGAGCAGTACTTC.

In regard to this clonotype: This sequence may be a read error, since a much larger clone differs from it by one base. CDR3 loop: CASSLEHQGNEQYF. CDR3 DNA sequence: TGCGCCAGCAGCCTGGAACACCAGGGTAACGAGCAGTACTTC. V and J are TRBV5-1 and TRBJ2-5, with D possibly being TRBD1 (5 bases). The J call may not be correct, given that the DNA end is closer to TRBJ2-7. CDR1 SGHRS and CDR2 YFSETQ come from the germline V gene. The CDR3 is 14 amino acids.

Here the CDR3 DNA reads TGCGCCAGCAGCTTGGAGGGAACAGGTCCCGTAAGTTCACCCCTCCACTTT. Translated: CASSLEGTGPVSSPLHF. The genes are TRBV5-1 and TRBJ1-6, with D maybe TRBD1 (5 bases). Germline CDR1 is SGHRS and CDR2 is YFSETQ. This CDR3 has 17 residues. V was trimmed by 0 bases and J by 9 bases, leaving 19 bases between them.

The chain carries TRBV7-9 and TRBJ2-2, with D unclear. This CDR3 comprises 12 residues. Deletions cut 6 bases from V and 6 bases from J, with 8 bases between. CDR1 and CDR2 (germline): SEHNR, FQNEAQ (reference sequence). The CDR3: CASSREPGELFF. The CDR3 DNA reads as TGTGCCAGCAGTCGAGAACCCGGGGAGCTGTTTTTT. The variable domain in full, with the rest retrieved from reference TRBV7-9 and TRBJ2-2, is DTGVSQNPRHKITKRGQNVTFRCDPISEHNRLYWYRQTLGQGPEFLTYFQNEAQLEKSRLLSDRFSAERPKGSFSTLEIQRTEQGDSAMYLCASSREPGELFFGEGSRLTVL.

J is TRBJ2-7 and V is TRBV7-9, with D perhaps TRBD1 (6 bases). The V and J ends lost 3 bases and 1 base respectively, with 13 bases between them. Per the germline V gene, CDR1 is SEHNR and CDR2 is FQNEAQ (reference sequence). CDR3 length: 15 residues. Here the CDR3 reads CASSFRRGSSYEQYF. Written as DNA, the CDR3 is TGTGCCAGCAGCTTTCGCAGGGGATCATCCTACGAGCAGTACTTC.

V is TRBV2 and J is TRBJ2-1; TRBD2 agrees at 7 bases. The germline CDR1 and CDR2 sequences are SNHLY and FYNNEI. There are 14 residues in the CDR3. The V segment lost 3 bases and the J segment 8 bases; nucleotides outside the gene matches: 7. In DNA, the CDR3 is TGTGCCAGCAGTGATGGACTAGGGTGGTATGAGCAGTTCTTC. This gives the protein CASSDGLGWYEQFF.

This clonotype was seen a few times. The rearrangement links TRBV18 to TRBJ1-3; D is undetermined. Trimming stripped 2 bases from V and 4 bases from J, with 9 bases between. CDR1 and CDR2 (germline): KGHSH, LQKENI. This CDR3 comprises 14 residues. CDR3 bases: TGTGCCAGCTCACCAACAGCAGACGGAAACACCATATATTTT. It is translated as CASSPTADGNTIYF.

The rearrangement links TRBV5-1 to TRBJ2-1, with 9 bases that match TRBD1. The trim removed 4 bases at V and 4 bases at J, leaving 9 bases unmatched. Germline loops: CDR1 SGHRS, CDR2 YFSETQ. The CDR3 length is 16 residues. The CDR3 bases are TGCGCCAGCAGCACCGTACAGGGGGCGAATTACAATGAGCAGTTCTTC. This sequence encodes CASSTVQGANYNEQFF. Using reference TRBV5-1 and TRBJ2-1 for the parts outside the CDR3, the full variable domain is KAGVTQTPRYLIKTRGQQVTLSCSPISGHRSVSWYQQTPGQGLQFLFEYFSETQRNKGNFPGRFSGRQFSNSRSEMNVSTLELGDSALYLCASSTVQGANYNEQFFGPGTRLTVL.

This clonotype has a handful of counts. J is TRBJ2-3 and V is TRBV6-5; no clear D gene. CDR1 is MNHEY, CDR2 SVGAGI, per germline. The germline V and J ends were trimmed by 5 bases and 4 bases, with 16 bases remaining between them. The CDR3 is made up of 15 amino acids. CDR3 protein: CASSPNMISADTQYF. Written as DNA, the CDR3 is TGTGCCAGCAGTCCCAACATGATATCGGCAGATACGCAGTATTTT.

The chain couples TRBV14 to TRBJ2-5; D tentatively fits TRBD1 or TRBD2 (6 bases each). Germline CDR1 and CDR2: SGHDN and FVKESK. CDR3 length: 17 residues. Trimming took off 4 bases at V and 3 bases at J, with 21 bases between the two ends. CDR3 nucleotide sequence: TGTGCCAGCAGCCGGCCCCTTCACAGGGAGGTTAAAGAGACCCAGTACTTC. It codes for CASSRPLHREVKETQYF. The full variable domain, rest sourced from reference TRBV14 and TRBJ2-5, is EAGVTQFPSHSVIEKGQTVTLRCDPISGHDNLYWYRRVMGKEIKFLLHFVKESKQDESGMPNNRFLAERTGGTYSTLKVQPAELEDSGVYFCASSRPLHREVKETQYFGPGTRLLVL.

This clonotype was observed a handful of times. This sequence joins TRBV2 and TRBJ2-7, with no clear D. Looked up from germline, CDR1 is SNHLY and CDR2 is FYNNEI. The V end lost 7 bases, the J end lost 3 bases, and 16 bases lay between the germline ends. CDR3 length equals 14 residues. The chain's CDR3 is CASTPGLLVYEQYF. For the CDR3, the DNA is TGTGCCAGCACCCCGGGCCTGCTGGTCTACGAGCAGTACTTC.

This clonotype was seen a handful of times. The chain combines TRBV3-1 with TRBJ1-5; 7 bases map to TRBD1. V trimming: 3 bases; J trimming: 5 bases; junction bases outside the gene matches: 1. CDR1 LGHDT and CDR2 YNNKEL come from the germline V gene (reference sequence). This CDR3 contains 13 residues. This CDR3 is CASSHGQDQPQHF. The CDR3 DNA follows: TGTGCCAGCAGCCATGGACAGGATCAGCCCCAGCATTTT.

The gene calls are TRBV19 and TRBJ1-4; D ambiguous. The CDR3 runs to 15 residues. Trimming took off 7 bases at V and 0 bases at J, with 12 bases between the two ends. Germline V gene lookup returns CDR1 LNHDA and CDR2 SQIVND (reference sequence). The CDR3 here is CASKSRISTNEKLFF. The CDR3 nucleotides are TGTGCCAGTAAATCCCGGATATCAACTAATGAAAAACTGTTTTTT.

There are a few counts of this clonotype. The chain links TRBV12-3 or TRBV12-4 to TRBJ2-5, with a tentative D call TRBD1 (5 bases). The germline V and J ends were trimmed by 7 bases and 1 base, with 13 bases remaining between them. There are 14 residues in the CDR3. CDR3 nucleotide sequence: TGTGCCAGCATCCCTGGGGCAGCCCAAGAGACCCAGTACTTC. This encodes CASIPGAAQETQYF.

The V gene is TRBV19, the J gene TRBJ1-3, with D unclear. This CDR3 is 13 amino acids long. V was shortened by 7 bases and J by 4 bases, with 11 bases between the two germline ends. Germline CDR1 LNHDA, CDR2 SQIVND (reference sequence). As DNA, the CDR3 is TGTGCCAGTACGCAGTCAACGGGAAACACCATATATTTT. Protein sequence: CASTQSTGNTIYF.

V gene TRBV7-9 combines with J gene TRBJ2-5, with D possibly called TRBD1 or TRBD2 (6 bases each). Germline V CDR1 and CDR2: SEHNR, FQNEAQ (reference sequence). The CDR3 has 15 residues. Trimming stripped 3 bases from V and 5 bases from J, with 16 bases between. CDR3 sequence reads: CASSFVEGGAETQYF. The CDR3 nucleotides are TGTGCCAGCAGCTTCGTTGAGGGGGGTGCGGAGACCCAGTACTTC.

CDR3 coding DNA: TGCAGTGCTCGAGGGGGGTCGAGCTCCTACAATGAGCAGTTCTTC. Protein: CSARGGSSSYNEQFF. The chain combines TRBV20-1 with TRBJ2-1; tentatively, D is TRBD1 or TRBD2 (6 bases each). Germline V gene data show CDR1 as DFQATT and CDR2 as SNEGSKA (reference sequence). The CDR3 spans 15 residues. Deletions cut 5 bases from V and 0 bases from J, with 14 bases between.

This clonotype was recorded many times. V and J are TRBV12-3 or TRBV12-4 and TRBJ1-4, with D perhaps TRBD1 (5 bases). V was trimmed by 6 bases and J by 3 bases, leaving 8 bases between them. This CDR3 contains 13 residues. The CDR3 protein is CASRGPANEKLFF. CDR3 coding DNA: TGTGCCAGCAGGGGGCCGGCTAATGAAAAACTGTTTTTT.

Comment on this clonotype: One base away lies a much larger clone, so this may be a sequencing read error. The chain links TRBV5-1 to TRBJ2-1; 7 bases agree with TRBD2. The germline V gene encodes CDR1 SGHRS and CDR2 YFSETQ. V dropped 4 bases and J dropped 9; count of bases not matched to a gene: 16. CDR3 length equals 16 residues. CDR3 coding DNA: TGCGCCAGCAGCGCCGGACTAGTGGGAGGGCGGAGTGAGCAGTTCTTC. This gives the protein CASSAGLVGGRSEQFF.

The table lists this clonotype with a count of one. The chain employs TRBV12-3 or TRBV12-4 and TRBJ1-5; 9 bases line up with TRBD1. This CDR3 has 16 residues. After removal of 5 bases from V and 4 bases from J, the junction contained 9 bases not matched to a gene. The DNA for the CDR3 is TGTGCCAGCAGTAAACAGGGGGCTGAAGGGAATCAGCCCCAGCATTTT. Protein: CASSKQGAEGNQPQHF.

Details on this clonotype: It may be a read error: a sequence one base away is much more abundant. Here the CDR3 reads CVSSPTGTGNNEQFF. In DNA form, the CDR3 reads TGTGTCAGCAGCCCCACAGGGACTGGAAATAATGAGCAGTTCTTC. The rearrangement joins TRBV7-6 to TRBJ2-1; D might be TRBD1 or TRBD2, each matching 6 bases. The germline V gene has CDR1 SGHVS and CDR2 FNYEAQ. The CDR3 runs 15 residues.

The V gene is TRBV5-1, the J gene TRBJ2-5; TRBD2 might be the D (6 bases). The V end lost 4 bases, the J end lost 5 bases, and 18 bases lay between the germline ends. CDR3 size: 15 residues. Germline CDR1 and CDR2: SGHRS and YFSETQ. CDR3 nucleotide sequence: TGCGCCAGCAGCCCGGTGGAGGGAAGCATGGAGACCCAGTACTTC. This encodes CASSPVEGSMETQYF.